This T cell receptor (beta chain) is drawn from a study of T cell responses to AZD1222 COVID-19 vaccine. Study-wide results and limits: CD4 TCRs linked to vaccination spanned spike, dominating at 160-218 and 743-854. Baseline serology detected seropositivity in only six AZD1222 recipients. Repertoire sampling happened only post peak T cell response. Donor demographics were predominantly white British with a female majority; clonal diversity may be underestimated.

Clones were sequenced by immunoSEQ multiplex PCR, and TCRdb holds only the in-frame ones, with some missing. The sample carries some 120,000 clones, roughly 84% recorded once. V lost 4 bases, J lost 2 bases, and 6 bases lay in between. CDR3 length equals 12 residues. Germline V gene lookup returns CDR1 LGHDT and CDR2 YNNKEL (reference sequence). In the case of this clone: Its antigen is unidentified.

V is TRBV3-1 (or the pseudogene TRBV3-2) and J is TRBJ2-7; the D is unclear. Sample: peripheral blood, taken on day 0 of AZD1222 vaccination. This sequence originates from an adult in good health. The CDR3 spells CASSLRAYEQYF. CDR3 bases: TGTGCCAGCAGCCTTCGGGCCTACGAGCAGTACTTC.